This TCR beta chain was captured by sequencing in a study of early stage breast cancer tumors. Findings and limits, study-wide: Functional markers like CD4, CD8 and FOXP3 were missed in bulk sequencing.

TCRdb's table, derived via immunoSEQ multiplex PCR, lists solely in-frame clones and lacks some. This sample carries 25,000 to 35,000 clones, 74% of them seen once, and the ten largest clones take roughly a tenth. As regards this clone: Its antigen is still unknown.

The germline gives CDR1 MNHEY, CDR2 SVGAGI. The V end lost 3 bases, the J end lost 4 bases, and 12 bases lay between the germline ends. There are 15 residues in the CDR3. The chain employs TRBV6-5 and TRBJ2-2; D might be TRBD1 or TRBD2, each matching 5 bases. The sample consisted of breast tumor tissue. The TCR comes from a person aged 25-39 years with breast cancer. The CDR3 sequence: CASSYWGRSTGELFF. The CDR3 DNA is TGTGCCAGCAGTTATTGGGGGAGAAGCACCGGGGAGCTGTTTTTT.